The following is a TCR beta chain sequence with its context. Its antigen is not identified. V dropped 6 bases and J dropped 2 bases, with 11 bases sitting between them. The CDR3 covers 14 residues. CDR3 and TCR beta VDJ profiling relied on a genomic DNA template. TCRdb redid the calling of the reads with MiXCR, one entry per CDR3 protein. The sample has around 400,000 distinct CDR3 sequences, 65% to 80% seen once. The data were taken from a study of CD8+CD57+ T cells in acquired aplastic anemia. Study summary: The sorted CD4+ and CD8+ cells yielded an average about 3.5 ug of DNA. Sequencing produced an average of roughly 11 million reads per healthy donor for CD4+ cells.

Points from the study as a whole: Patient and control CD8+ Simpson's diversity was not significantly different.

Material: sorted CD4+, CD8+, or CD8+CD57+ T cells (not recorded which) from PBMCs. The V call is TRBV12-3 or TRBV12-4, the J call TRBJ1-3; D gene uncertain. This sequence originates from a human donor in good health, serving as a control. The DNA of the CDR3 is TGTGCCAGCAGAGAAGACCGACCTGGAAACACCATATATTTT. Protein sequence: CASREDRPGNTIYF.